These 17 T cell receptor beta chains were all obtained from the same sample, sequenced in a study of blood T cell repertoires in COVID-19. Here immunoSEQ multiplex PCR was the method, and the copy in TCRdb shows in-frame clones only, minus some. The sample lists about 160,000 clones, roughly 88% occurring once. The specimen sequenced was peripheral blood. These receptors all stem from a man in his 60s who had recovered from COVID-19.

This clone was counted only a few times. The chain employs TRBV5-6 and TRBJ2-7, with D perhaps matching TRBD2 (7 bases). CDR3 length: 16 amino acids. Trimming pared 0 bases from V and 5 bases from J, leaving 18 bases between. Germline-derived CDR1 and CDR2 are SGHDT and YYEEEE. CDR3 protein: CASSLAFGGARHEQYF. CDR3 sequence (DNA): TGTGCCAGCAGCTTGGCCTTTGGGGGGGCACGCCACGAGCAGTACTTC.

The chain recombines TRBV18 with TRBJ1-1; D gene ambiguous. The V gene's germline CDR1 is KGHSH and CDR2 LQKENI. V was pared by 6 bases and J by 0 bases, with 11 bases between. The CDR3 covers 14 residues. This CDR3 is CASSRVRMNTEAFF. CDR3 nucleotides: TGTGCCAGCTCGCGGGTTAGAATGAACACTGAAGCTTTCTTT.

The chain has TRBV6-1 and TRBJ1-5; 8 positions agree with TRBD1. This CDR3 spans 19 amino acids. Germline V CDR1 and CDR2: MNHNS, SASEGT. Trimming took 2 bases from V and 0 from J; bases not matched to a gene: 12. CDR3 sequence (DNA): TGTGCCAGCAGTGAATTCCCCCCCGGACAGGGCGATAGCAATCAGCCCCAGCATTTT. This codes for CASSEFPPGQGDSNQPQHF.

This chain uses TRBV3-1 (or the pseudogene TRBV3-2) with TRBJ1-1; D may be TRBD1 (6 bases). V was trimmed by 6 bases and J by 8 bases, leaving 10 bases between them. Germline CDR1 is LGHDT and CDR2 is YNNKEL (reference sequence). The CDR3 is 11 residues long. CDR3 sequence reads: CASSAGQEAFF. As DNA, the CDR3 is TGTGCCAGCAGTGCAGGACAGGAAGCTTTCTTT.

The V and J genes are TRBV2 and TRBJ1-4; D call uncertain. In germline, CDR1 is SNHLY, CDR2 FYNNEI. Trimming cost V 3 bases and J 1 base, with 6 bases left between them. CDR3 length equals 14 residues. The CDR3, as DNA: TGTGCCAGCAGTGACGACATAACTAATGAAAAACTGTTTTTT. It is translated as CASSDDITNEKLFF.

V and J are TRBV5-1 and TRBJ2-3; 9 bases are shared with TRBD1. The germline V gene has CDR1 SGHRS and CDR2 YFSETQ. This CDR3 region has 16 residues. V trimming: 4 bases; J trimming: 3 bases; junction bases outside the gene matches: 9. The CDR3 region has the DNA TGCGCCAGCAGCCCCGGGACAGGGTCAAGTACAGATACGCAGTATTTT. Translation: CASSPGTGSSTDTQYF.

This sequence joins TRBV6-1 and TRBJ2-4; 16 bases agree with TRBD2. This CDR3 comprises 21 residues. The J segment lost 3 bases and the V segment lost 2 bases, leaving 13 bases of the junction unmatched. The V gene's germline CDR1 is MNHNS and CDR2 SASEGT. In DNA, the CDR3 is TGTGCCAGCAGTGAATCGGGGACTAGCGGGGGGGCCTTTTTTGGCAAAAACATTCAGTACTTC. Its translation: CASSESGTSGGAFFGKNIQYF.

The genes are TRBV2 and TRBJ2-2; D gene uncertain. Germline V lookup: CDR1 SNHLY, CDR2 FYNNEI. The V end was cut by 6 bases, the J end by 1 base, with 6 bases between. The CDR3 is 13 amino acids. This CDR3 reads CASRLQNTGELFF. For the CDR3, the DNA is TGTGCCAGCAGACTACAGAACACCGGGGAGCTGTTTTTT.

The genes are TRBV30 and TRBJ1-6; TRBD1 agrees at 7 bases. Germline V gene data show CDR1 as GTSNPN and CDR2 as SVGIG (reference sequence). The CDR3 consists of 14 residues. With 5 bases clipped from V and 7 bases from J, the junction kept 8 bases outside the gene matches. Here the CDR3 DNA reads TGTGCCTGGCAGCGCGGGACAGACAATTCACCCCTCCACTTT. It encodes CAWQRGTDNSPLHF.

This clone came up once. The chain links TRBV3-1 (or the pseudogene TRBV3-2) to TRBJ2-5, with D perhaps TRBD2 (5 bases). CDR3 length: 12 amino acids. The germline V gene has CDR1 LGHDT and CDR2 YNNKEL (reference sequence). Deletions cut 5 bases from V and 7 bases from J, with 11 bases between. This CDR3 reads CASSSSRGTQYF. CDR3 coding DNA: TGTGCCAGCAGCTCCAGTCGGGGGACCCAGTACTTC.

The CDR3 DNA follows: TGTGCCAGCAGTCCCCGGGACAGGGCCAAATCACCCCTCCACTTT. It specifies CASSPRDRAKSPLHF. The rearrangement joins TRBV2 to TRBJ1-6; 9 nucleotides agree with TRBD1. The germline CDR1 and CDR2 sequences are SNHLY and FYNNEI. The J segment lost 10 bases and the V segment lost 5 bases, leaving 9 bases of the junction unmatched. This CDR3 comprises 15 residues.

The CDR3 DNA is TGCAGTGCTAGTCGACGGGACGGGAGAGAAAAACTGTTTTTT. Amino acid sequence: CSASRRDGREKLFF. This chain uses TRBV20-1 with TRBJ1-4; D may be TRBD1 (5 bases). The CDR3 length is 14 residues. Trimming took off 3 bases at V and 8 bases at J, with 16 bases between the two ends. CDR1 is DFQATT, CDR2 SNEGSKA, per germline (reference sequence).

This clone was detected only once. The chain employs TRBV11-1 and TRBJ2-7; a possible D gene is TRBD2 (5 bases). The length of the CDR3 is 14 residues. V dropped 4 bases and J dropped 9 bases, with 19 bases sitting between them. CDR1 is SGHAT, CDR2 FQDESV, per germline (reference sequence). The CDR3 coding sequence is TGTGCCAGCAGCTCGGACTTGAAAACACTCCGGCAGTACTTC. It encodes CASSSDLKTLRQYF.

The rearrangement joins TRBV14 to TRBJ2-1, with 7 nucleotides matching TRBD1. CDR3 size: 14 residues. J lost 6 bases, V lost 4 bases, and 6 bases had no gene match. Per the germline V gene, CDR1 is SGHDN and CDR2 is FVKESK. CDR3 region: CASSRDRVTNEQFF. The CDR3 DNA is TGTGCCAGCAGCCGAGACAGGGTAACCAATGAGCAGTTCTTC. Full variable domain (missing parts from reference TRBV14 and TRBJ2-1): EAGVTQFPSHSVIEKGQTVTLRCDPISGHDNLYWYRRVMGKEIKFLLHFVKESKQDESGMPNNRFLAERTGGTYSTLKVQPAELEDSGVYFCASSRDRVTNEQFFGPGTRLTVL.

This clone was seen a single time. CDR3 residues: CASSSRRGGDQPQHF. In DNA, the CDR3 is TGTGCCAGCAGCTCCCGGCGGGGGGGAGATCAGCCCCAGCATTTT. The rearrangement uses TRBV5-6 and TRBJ1-5; maybe TRBD1 (5 bases). Germline loops: CDR1 SGHDT, CDR2 YYEEEE. Trimming shortened V by 3 bases and J by 5 bases, and 15 bases separated the two germline ends. This CDR3 is 15 amino acids long.

CDR3: CASSQGIAGVYNEQFF. The CDR3 bases are TGCGCCAGCAGCCAAGGGATAGCGGGGGTATACAATGAGCAGTTCTTC. V gene TRBV4-1 combines with J gene TRBJ2-1, with 9 bases lining up with TRBD2. V shed 1 base and J 4 bases; nucleotides not matched to a gene: 5. Per the germline V gene, CDR1 is MGHRA and CDR2 is YSYEKL. The length of the CDR3 is 16 residues.

The rearrangement links TRBV19 to TRBJ1-6, with 10 bases fitting TRBD1. Per the germline V gene, CDR1 is LNHDA and CDR2 is SQIVND (reference sequence). V was pared by 2 bases and J by 0 bases, with 10 bases of the junction left unmatched. The CDR3 runs to 20 residues. This CDR3 is CASSIRWDRGPSSYNSPLHF. CDR3 bases: TGTGCCAGTAGTATACGTTGGGACAGGGGACCGAGCTCCTATAATTCACCCCTCCACTTT.